Following are 26 T cell receptor beta chains from one sample sequenced in a study of Graves' ophthalmopathy and Graves' hyperthyroidism. RNA transcripts provided the template for amplifying TCR beta CDR3 regions. After a first-round RT-PCR with HTBI primers, a second-round multiplex PCR was run. TCRdb processed the multiplex PCR reads anew with MiXCR; each CDR3 protein has one entry. This sample carries around 600,000 distinct CDR3 sequences, about 38% of them seen once, and the ten largest clones take more than 3%. The sequenced sample was peripheral blood. These receptors all come from an adult man with Graves' ophthalmopathy.

This clonotype has ten or more counts. This rearrangement joins TRBV25-1 to TRBJ1-6, with TRBD1 matching 12 bases. Per germline, CDR1 MGHDK and CDR2 SYGVNS. The CDR3 has 17 amino acids. V dropped 5 bases and J dropped 12; count of bases not matched to a gene: 14. The CDR3 DNA follows: TGTGCCAGCAGTAACATGGGGACAGGGGGCGAAAGAGTACCCCTCCACTTT. Residues: CASSNMGTGGERVPLHF.

This clonotype has ten or more counts. The CDR3 loop reads CSAIPQGAAYEQYF. The CDR3 DNA reads TGCAGTGCTATTCCCCAGGGCGCCGCGTACGAGCAGTACTTC. The chain joins TRBV20-1 to TRBJ2-7; possible D gene TRBD1, 5 bases. The germline CDR1 and CDR2 sequences are DFQATT and SNEGSKA (reference sequence). The CDR3 has 14 amino acids. The V gene lost 4 bases and the J gene lost 4 bases, with 17 bases spanning the gap.

The table lists this clonotype with many counts. The chain uses TRBV7-9 and TRBJ1-1; D uncertain. Germline V CDR1 and CDR2: SEHNR, FQNEAQ (reference sequence). The V gene lost 2 bases and the J gene lost 0 bases, with 7 bases spanning the gap. The CDR3 contains 14 residues. CDR3 in DNA: TGTGCCAGCAGCTTACAGACGATGAACACTGAAGCTTTCTTT. The encoded protein is CASSLQTMNTEAFF.

V gene TRBV20-1 combines with J gene TRBJ1-5, with D uncertain. V lost 5 bases to trimming and J lost 4 bases, with 21 bases between them. CDR1 and CDR2 from the germline V gene are DFQATT and SNEGSKA (reference sequence). The CDR3 is 16 amino acids. This CDR3 is CSAEALGSTPNQPQHF. Here the CDR3 DNA reads TGCAGTGCTGAAGCCCTCGGGTCGACACCTAATCAGCCCCAGCATTTT.

This clonotype was seen ten or more times. This chain uses TRBV20-1 with TRBJ1-5, with D uncertain. The germline V gene has CDR1 DFQATT and CDR2 SNEGSKA (reference sequence). The CDR3 is made up of 13 amino acids. V lost 0 bases and J lost 11, with 14 bases in between. For the CDR3, the DNA is TGCAGTGCTAGAGATTGGTCGGGGATCGCCCAGCATTTT. This translates into CSARDWSGIAQHF.

Of note for this clonotype: A junction boundary mismatches the germline segment, possibly from a read error. This chain joins TRBV20-1 and TRBJ2-5; 9 bases match TRBD2. Looked up from germline, CDR1 is DFQATT and CDR2 is SNEGSKA (reference sequence). The CDR3 covers 15 residues. The CDR3 region is CSAREPSGDKEAQYF. CDR3 nucleotides: TGCAGTGCTAGGGAGCCTAGCGGGGACAAAGAGGCCCAGTACTTC.

At least ten counts were recorded for this clonotype. The chain carries TRBV12-3 or TRBV12-4 and TRBJ1-5, with a weak D call TRBD1 (5 bases). There are 14 residues in the CDR3. Trimming left V 6 bases short and J 5 bases short, with 14 bases between. CDR3 coding DNA: TGTGCCAGCAGCACCTACGGGGGGGATCAGCCCCAGCATTTT. Amino acids: CASSTYGGDQPQHF.

The chain combines TRBV19 with TRBJ2-7; the match to TRBD1 covers 9 bases. This CDR3 contains 16 residues. V was clipped by 3 bases and J by 5 bases; unmatched bases: 11. Germline lookup yields CDR1 LNHDA and CDR2 SQIVND (reference sequence). CDR3 in amino acids: CASSIVRGTGPNEQYF. In DNA, the CDR3 is TGTGCCAGTAGTATTGTAAGGGGGACAGGGCCGAACGAGCAGTACTTC. The full variable domain, rest sourced from reference TRBV19 and TRBJ2-7, is DGGITQSPKYLFRKEGQNVTLSCEQNLNHDAMYWYRQDPGQGLRLIYYSQIVNDFQKGDIAEGYSVSREKKESFPLTVTSAQKNPTAFYLCASSIVRGTGPNEQYFGPGTRLTVT.

The J gene is TRBJ1-2, the V gene TRBV24-1, with D possibly TRBD1 on 5 matching bases. The CDR3 loop spans 16 amino acids. The germline CDR1 and CDR2 sequences are KGHDR and SFDVKD. V gave up 2 bases and J gave up 5 bases, with 17 bases separating them. This chain's CDR3 is CATSDSSGAGNYGYTF. CDR3 bases: TGTGCCACCAGTGATTCCTCGGGAGCAGGGAATTATGGCTACACCTTC.

In this sample, this clonotype turned up many times. This chain uses TRBV7-2 with TRBJ2-7; 14 bases are a match to TRBD2. V was clipped by 4 bases and J by 2 bases; unmatched bases: 4. This CDR3 comprises 16 residues. Germline CDR1 is SGHTA and CDR2 is FQGNSA. The CDR3: CASSSGTSGGPYEQYF. CDR3 DNA: TGTGCCAGCAGCTCCGGGACTAGCGGGGGCCCCTACGAGCAGTACTTC.

This clonotype was counted between two and nine times. The germline gene is not matched at one end of the junction; a read error may be the cause. This chain uses TRBV10-3 with TRBJ1-6; TRBD1 matches at 7 bases. This CDR3 has 15 amino acids. The germline V gene has CDR1 ENHRY and CDR2 SYGVKD. CDR3 sequence (DNA): TGTGCCAGCAGTGAGCCGGGACAGCCAAATTCACCCCTCCACTTT. It codes for CASSEPGQPNSPLHF.

This clonotype has a count of ten or more. This rearrangement joins TRBV4-1 to TRBJ2-5; 9 bases are a match to TRBD2. The trim removed 1 base at V and 5 bases at J, leaving 5 bases unmatched. CDR3 length: 15 amino acids. Germline CDR1 is MGHRA and CDR2 is YSYEKL. The DNA for the CDR3 is TGCGCCAGCAGCCAAGTTAGCGGGAGTTGGGAGACCCAGTACTTC. Protein sequence: CASSQVSGSWETQYF.

The chain links TRBV15 to TRBJ1-3; D is perhaps TRBD1 (5 bases). The length of the CDR3 is 14 residues. Germline V CDR1 and CDR2: LNHNV, YYDKDF (reference sequence). V lost 9 bases and J 2 bases, leaving 14 bases between the germline ends. In nucleotides, the CDR3 is TGTGCCACTTTCCATGGGGGGGCTGGAAACACCATATATTTT. This gives the protein CATFHGGAGNTIYF.

This clonotype has a count of ten or more. J is TRBJ1-1 and V is TRBV5-1; D might be TRBD1 (6 bases). Deletions cut 1 base from V and 1 base from J, with 11 bases between. The CDR3 length is 15 residues. Germline lookup yields CDR1 SGHRS and CDR2 YFSETQ. CDR3 in amino acids: CASSLQGHPNTEAFF. The DNA of the CDR3 is TGCGCCAGCAGCTTGCAGGGACACCCGAACACTGAAGCTTTCTTT.

The chain employs TRBV7-9 and TRBJ2-2; TRBD2 matches at 13 bases. In germline, CDR1 is SEHNR, CDR2 FQNEAQ (reference sequence). Trimming removed 5 bases from V and 3 bases from J; junction bases left unmatched: 9. There are 18 residues in the CDR3. Written as DNA, the CDR3 is TGTGCCAGCAGCCAAGGACTAGCGGGGGCTCGGGACACCGGGGAGCTGTTTTTT. As protein: CASSQGLAGARDTGELFF.

This rearrangement joins TRBV7-8 to TRBJ2-5; the D is unclear. This CDR3 is built from 13 residues. V lost 5 bases and J lost 4, with 11 bases in between. From germline, CDR1 is SGHVS and CDR2 FQNEAQ. CDR3 coding DNA: TGTGCCAGCAGCCAGGATGGGCGAGAGACCCAGTACTTC. Its translation: CASSQDGRETQYF.

The V and J genes are TRBV2 and TRBJ2-5; 12 nucleotides match TRBD2. Germline V gene data show CDR1 as SNHLY and CDR2 as FYNNEI. V gave up 8 bases and J gave up 5 bases; unmatched junction bases: 6. The CDR3 is 14 amino acids. CDR3: CASGRTSGIETQYF. CDR3 DNA: TGTGCCAGCGGAAGGACTAGCGGGATTGAGACCCAGTACTTC.

This clonotype was seen repeatedly, ten times or more. The chain has TRBV2 and TRBJ1-5, with D maybe TRBD1 (5 bases). The ends were cut back, 7 bases at V and 1 base at J, with 8 bases in the middle. The CDR3 spans 13 residues. CDR1 and CDR2 from the germline V gene are SNHLY and FYNNEI. This CDR3 is CASNAGSNQPQHF. CDR3 in DNA: TGTGCCAGCAATGCAGGGAGCAATCAGCCCCAGCATTTT.

The genes are TRBV7-9 and TRBJ2-5; 9 nucleotides match TRBD1. The germline V gene has CDR1 SEHNR and CDR2 FQNEAQ (reference sequence). Losses at the gene ends were 6 bases for V and 2 bases for J; bases not matched to a gene: 7. CDR3 length: 15 residues. CDR3 in DNA: TGTGCCAGCAGACCCCCGGACAGGGGACAAGAGACCCAGTACTTC. Encoded protein: CASRPPDRGQETQYF.

This chain links TRBV30 with TRBJ2-7; maybe TRBD1 (6 bases). The germline V gene has CDR1 GTSNPN and CDR2 SVGIG (reference sequence). The V end lost 4 bases, the J end lost 3 bases, and 10 bases lay between the germline ends. The CDR3 runs 12 residues. CDR3 residues: CAWNTQGYEQYF. CDR3 in DNA: TGTGCCTGGAATACACAGGGCTACGAGCAGTACTTC.

This sequence joins TRBV5-1 and TRBJ1-1; D remains ambiguous. The germline V gene has CDR1 SGHRS and CDR2 YFSETQ. Trimming stripped 2 bases from V and 7 bases from J, with 9 bases between. The CDR3 runs to 12 residues. This chain's CDR3 is CASSFGNGEAFF. CDR3 in DNA: TGCGCCAGCAGCTTCGGAAATGGTGAAGCTTTCTTT. Supplemented by reference TRBV5-1 and TRBJ1-1, the full variable domain reads KAGVTQTPRYLIKTRGQQVTLSCSPISGHRSVSWYQQTPGQGLQFLFEYFSETQRNKGNFPGRFSGRQFSNSRSEMNVSTLELGDSALYLCASSFGNGEAFFGQGTRLTVV.

In this sample, this clonotype turned up many times. The rearrangement links TRBV5-8 to TRBJ1-6, with unresolved D. There are 13 residues in the CDR3. V lost 0 bases, J lost 4 bases, and 2 bases lay in between. CDR1 SGHTS and CDR2 YDEGEE come from the germline V gene. The CDR3 DNA is TGTGCCAGCAGCTTGGATTATAATTCACCCCTCCACTTT. It specifies CASSLDYNSPLHF.

This clonotype was observed at least ten times. The chain couples TRBV9 to TRBJ1-2, with 8 bases fitting TRBD1. J was trimmed by 8 bases and V by 1 base; bases with no gene match: 10. The CDR3 has 15 residues. In germline, CDR1 is SGDLS, CDR2 YYNGEE. CDR3 sequence reads: CASSVSPEQGEGYTF. CDR3 DNA: TGTGCCAGCAGCGTATCCCCCGAACAGGGGGAGGGCTACACCTTC.

The chain employs TRBV10-3 and TRBJ1-4; unclear D gene. V lost 5 bases and J 4 bases, leaving 11 bases between the germline ends. CDR1 and CDR2 from the germline V gene are ENHRY and SYGVKD. This CDR3 has 14 amino acids. Here the CDR3 DNA reads TGTGCCATCAGTCGATCCGGCTTTAATGAAAAACTGTTTTTT. Its protein product is CAISRSGFNEKLFF.

This clonotype was seen at least ten times. The chain uses TRBV29-1 and TRBJ2-7; TRBD2 matches 13 bases. CDR1 is SQVTM, CDR2 ANQGSEA, per germline. This CDR3 region has 15 residues. The ends lost 3 bases at V and 2 bases at J; junction bases unmatched: 4. This chain's CDR3 is CSVEGGTSGTYEQYF. In nucleotides, the CDR3 is TGCAGCGTTGAGGGGGGGACTAGCGGGACCTACGAGCAGTACTTC.

This clonotype showed up many times. V is TRBV12-3 or TRBV12-4 and J is TRBJ1-5; D call uncertain. V was clipped by 4 bases and J by 4 bases, with 11 bases between them. The CDR3 spans 14 residues. CDR3 coding DNA: TGTGCCAGCAGTTCTTTGGTGGGGAATCAGCCCCAGCATTTT. This gives the protein CASSSLVGNQPQHF.